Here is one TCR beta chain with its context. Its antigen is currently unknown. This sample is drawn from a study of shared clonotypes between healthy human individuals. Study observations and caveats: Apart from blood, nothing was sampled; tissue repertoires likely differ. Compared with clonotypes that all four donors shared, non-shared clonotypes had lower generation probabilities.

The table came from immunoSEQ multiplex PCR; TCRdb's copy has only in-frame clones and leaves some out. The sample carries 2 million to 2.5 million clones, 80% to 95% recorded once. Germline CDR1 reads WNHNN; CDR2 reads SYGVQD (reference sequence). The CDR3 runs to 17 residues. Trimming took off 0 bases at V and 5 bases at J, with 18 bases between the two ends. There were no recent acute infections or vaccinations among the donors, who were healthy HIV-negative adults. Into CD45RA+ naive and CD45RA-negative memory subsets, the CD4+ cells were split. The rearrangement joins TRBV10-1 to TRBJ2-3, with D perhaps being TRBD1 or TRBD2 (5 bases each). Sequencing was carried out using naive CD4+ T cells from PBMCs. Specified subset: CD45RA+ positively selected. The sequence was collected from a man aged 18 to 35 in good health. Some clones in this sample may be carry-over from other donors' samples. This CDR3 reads CASSESISGAKRDTQYF. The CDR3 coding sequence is TGCGCCAGCAGTGAGTCGATCTCCGGGGCTAAGAGAGATACGCAGTATTTT.